The present TCR beta chain was sequenced within a study of control samples from healthy donors and cancer patients. Profiling relied on immunoSEQ multiplex PCR, and the TCRdb table lists in-frame clones only, not all of them. The repertoire includes around 100,000 clones, 80% to 90% of them detected once, and less than 15% sits in the top ten. Sequencing was performed on blood. The clonotype originates from a man aged 25-45 years in good health.

CDR3 sequence (DNA): TGTGCCATCAGTGAGGACAGGGGTTCACCCCTCCACTTT. This gives the protein CAISEDRGSPLHF. The rearrangement links TRBV10-3 to TRBJ1-6; 8 bases fit TRBD1. Germline loops: CDR1 ENHRY, CDR2 SYGVKD. The CDR3 contains 13 residues. Germline trimming cut 2 bases from V and 9 bases from J; bases unmatched to any gene: 0.